Below, 15 T cell receptor beta chains from the same sample are listed, as sequenced in a study of beta chain features in type 1 diabetes. Reverse transcribing all isolated RNA meant expressed TCRB transcripts were sequenced. Here immunoSEQ multiplex PCR was the method, and the copy in TCRdb shows in-frame clones only, minus some. Of 900,000 or so clones listed, 15% to 20% were seen once; the top ten hold 0.023%. Specimen: naive CD4+ T cells from blood. The receptors stem from a woman aged 18-29 years in good health.

The chain carries TRBV6-1 and TRBJ1-5, with D uncertain. With 3 bases removed from V and 3 bases from J, the gap between germline ends came to 9 bases. In germline, CDR1 is MNHNS, CDR2 SASEGT. The CDR3 is 14 residues long. The CDR3 region is CASSEVSVNQPQHF. The CDR3 region has the DNA TGTGCCAGCAGTGAGGTCAGCGTCAATCAGCCCCAGCATTTT.

This clone has a handful of counts. The V and J genes are TRBV7-8 and TRBJ2-1; TRBD2 matches at 9 bases. The germline CDR1 and CDR2 sequences are SGHVS and FQNEAQ. The CDR3 runs 14 residues. V lost 5 bases to trimming and J lost 3 bases; unmatched junction nucleotides: 2. The CDR3 DNA reads as TGTGCCAGCAGCCAACTAGCGGGCTACAATGAGCAGTTCTTC. Amino acids: CASSQLAGYNEQFF. Full variable domain (outside the CDR3, taken from reference TRBV7-8 and TRBJ2-1): GAGVSQSPRYKVAKRGQDVALRCDPISGHVSLFWYQQALGQGPEFLTYFQNEAQLDKSGLPSDRFFAERPEGSVSTLKIQRTQQEDSAVYLCASSQLAGYNEQFFGPGTRLTVL.

V and J are TRBV10-3 and TRBJ2-7, with no clear D. Germline CDR1 ENHRY, CDR2 SYGVKD. V was shortened by 6 bases and J by 3 bases, with 12 bases between the two germline ends. CDR3 size: 13 residues. CDR3 sequence (DNA): TGTGCCATCAGCGATACATATCACTACGAGCAGTACTTC. This translates into CAISDTYHYEQYF.

The chain recombines TRBV6-6 with TRBJ2-1; D unclear. The germline V and J ends were trimmed by 8 bases and 9 bases, with 11 bases remaining between them. The CDR3 loop spans 11 amino acids. Germline assignment: CDR1 MNHNY and CDR2 SVGAGI (reference sequence). The CDR3 coding sequence is TGTGCCAGCGGTGGTCCTGGTGAGCAGTTCTTC. This sequence encodes CASGGPGEQFF.

The chain employs TRBV28 and TRBJ2-1; D might be TRBD2 (5 bases). This CDR3 is 15 amino acids long. The germline V gene has CDR1 MDHEN and CDR2 SYDVKM. V was shortened by 7 bases and J by 0 bases, with 13 bases between the two germline ends. The CDR3 DNA reads TGTGCCAGCACCCTCCTACGGGGCTCCTACAATGAGCAGTTCTTC. Amino acids: CASTLLRGSYNEQFF.

This clone was observed a few times. V gene TRBV10-3 combines with J gene TRBJ2-1; tentative D call: TRBD1 (5 bases). This CDR3 has 16 residues. Germline CDR1 reads ENHRY; CDR2 reads SYGVKD. Trimming pared 0 bases from V and 6 bases from J, leaving 15 bases between. CDR3 protein: CAISESARVTSNEQFF. Written as DNA, the CDR3 is TGTGCCATCAGTGAGTCGGCCAGGGTCACGTCCAATGAGCAGTTCTTC.

This clone was seen only a few times. This chain joins TRBV6-5 and TRBJ1-2; a possible D gene is TRBD1 (5 bases). The CDR3 has 15 residues. CDR1 and CDR2 from the germline V gene are MNHEY and SVGAGI. Between the trimmed V and J ends, which lost 0 bases and 5 bases, there was a span of 13 bases. CDR3 bases: TGTGCCAGCAGTTACTCGGCTGGCAGGGCTTATGGCTACACCTTC. Translated: CASSYSAGRAYGYTF.

This clone has a handful of counts. The chain joins TRBV6-5 to TRBJ2-1; D perhaps matches TRBD1 (6 bases). Between the trimmed V and J ends, which lost 0 bases and 4 bases, there was a span of 10 bases. The CDR3 sequence is 15 residues long. Germline lookup yields CDR1 MNHEY and CDR2 SVGAGI. The CDR3 spells CASSYSDSFYNEQFF. The CDR3, as DNA: TGTGCCAGCAGTTACTCGGACAGCTTTTACAATGAGCAGTTCTTC.

This clone was recorded a few times. The rearrangement links TRBV7-8 to TRBJ1-2, with 7 bases matching TRBD1. The CDR3 length is 13 residues. Germline V gene sequence: CDR1 SGHVS, CDR2 FQNEAQ. Trimming removed 5 bases from V and 6 bases from J; junction bases left unmatched: 6. The CDR3 coding sequence is TGTGCCAGCAGCCCTCGACAGGGACATGGCTACACCTTC. It codes for CASSPRQGHGYTF.

This clone came up a few times. The chain couples TRBV4-1 to TRBJ2-6; D might be TRBD2 (5 bases). Germline CDR1 reads MGHRA; CDR2 reads YSYEKL. The CDR3 contains 16 residues. The germline V and J ends were trimmed by 0 bases and 2 bases, with 8 bases remaining between them. The CDR3 DNA follows: TGCGCCAGCAGCCAAGATCGGCGGGCTGGGGCCAACGTCCTGACTTTC. This sequence encodes CASSQDRRAGANVLTF.

This clone was detected a few times. The chain employs TRBV5-4 and TRBJ2-1; no reliable D call. Per the germline V gene, CDR1 is SGHNT and CDR2 is YYREEE (reference sequence). Trimming took 0 bases from V and 0 from J, leaving 10 bases between them. This CDR3 has 16 residues. CDR3 DNA sequence: TGTGCCAGCAGCTTGGAAAGTACAAGCTCCTACAATGAGCAGTTCTTC. Protein product: CASSLESTSSYNEQFF.

This clone showed up just a few times. Other nucleotide sequences in the sample specify the same CDR3. The chain joins TRBV28 to TRBJ2-5; TRBD1 matches at 8 bases. Looked up from germline, CDR1 is MDHEN and CDR2 is SYDVKM. The J segment lost 5 bases and the V segment lost 6 bases, leaving 5 bases of the junction unmatched. This CDR3 spans 13 amino acids. CDR3 coding DNA: TGTGCCAGCAGCACAGGGGGGAGGGAGACCCAGTACTTC. Its translation: CASSTGGRETQYF. The complete variable domain, with remaining parts taken from reference TRBV28 and TRBJ2-5, reads DVKVTQSSRYLVKRTGEKVFLECVQDMDHENMFWYRQDPGLGLRLIYFSYDVKMKEKGDIPEGYSVSREKKERFSLILESASTNQTSMYLCASSTGGRETQYFGPGTRLLVL.

The chain has TRBV6-1 and TRBJ1-5; D not certain. This CDR3 spans 13 amino acids. The V gene's germline CDR1 is MNHNS and CDR2 SASEGT. V was pared by 4 bases and J by 4 bases, with 8 bases between. The CDR3 coding sequence is TGTGCCAGCAGTGGCGGTAGGAATCAGCCCCAGCATTTT. It yields the protein CASSGGRNQPQHF.

V usage is TRBV5-4 and J usage is TRBJ2-3; TRBD2 matches at 7 bases. The CDR3 sequence is 16 residues long. J was trimmed by 4 bases and V by 4 bases; bases with no gene match: 12. Germline CDR1 is SGHNT and CDR2 is YYREEE (reference sequence). Here the CDR3 reads CASSQSLGRESDTQYF. The CDR3 coding sequence is TGTGCCAGCAGCCAAAGCCTAGGGCGGGAGTCAGATACGCAGTATTTT.

The chain combines TRBV10-2 with TRBJ2-1, with 8 bases identical to TRBD1. Germline-derived CDR1 and CDR2 are WSHSY and SAAADI. The CDR3 is 17 residues long. V dropped 0 bases and J dropped 5; count of bases not matched to a gene: 9. The CDR3: CASSESIIPGQDNEQFF. In nucleotides, the CDR3 is TGCGCCAGCAGTGAGTCGATAATCCCGGGACAGGACAATGAGCAGTTCTTC.